The 10 T cell receptor beta chains reported below all come from one sample, sequenced in a study of early T cells in non-severe SARS-CoV-2 infection (dated by TCRdb to 2020 to 2022). The library was made by 5' RACE. The sequencing machine was a NextSeq 500. In-frame beta chains were kept once TCRdb had trimmed the public reads at Q25 with fastp and called clones with MiXCR. Each CDR3 protein gets just one entry, which takes the most common genes and DNA from the rows behind it. The sample table shows about 57,000 distinct CDR3 sequences, and roughly a tenth are seen once. The top ten constitute 8.6% of the sample. The material sequenced was whole blood. The receptor set was obtained from an adult who was a healthcare worker with PCR-confirmed SARS-CoV-2 infection or an uninfected control (not recorded which).

V usage is TRBV25-1 and J usage is TRBJ2-1; D assignment may be TRBD1 or TRBD2 (6 bases each). Germline CDR1 reads MGHDK; CDR2 reads SYGVNS. Between the trimmed V and J ends, which lost 6 bases and 9 bases, there was a span of 18 bases. The CDR3 runs 14 residues. The CDR3 DNA reads TGTGCCAGCAGCCTAGGGGGGTCCTGGGGTGAGCAGTTCTTC. This translates into CASSLGGSWGEQFF.

Ten or more counts support this clonotype. The genes are TRBV12-3 or TRBV12-4 and TRBJ1-2, with unresolved D. The V end was cut by 2 bases, the J end by 8 bases, with 9 bases between. The CDR3 has 12 amino acids. CDR3 DNA sequence: TGTGCCAGCAGTTTATCGCGGGGAGGCTACACCTTC. Translated, it gives CASSLSRGGYTF.

This clonotype was picked up many times. In DNA form, the CDR3 reads TGTGCCACCAGTGACTCCGGGACTAGTAACGATGAGCAGTTCTTC. Translating it yields CATSDSGTSNDEQFF. This sequence joins TRBV24-1 and TRBJ2-1; TRBD2 agrees at 8 bases. Germline lookup yields CDR1 KGHDR and CDR2 SFDVKD. The CDR3 sequence is 15 residues long. V lost 4 bases to trimming and J lost 8 bases; unmatched junction nucleotides: 9.

In regard to this clonotype: A much larger clone differs by one base, so this may be a read error. The rearrangement joins TRBV20-1 to TRBJ1-2; D is ambiguous. Germline V CDR1 and CDR2: DFQATT, SNEGSKA (reference sequence). The length of the CDR3 is 13 residues. CDR3 in DNA: TGCAGAGCTAGCCACGGGTCCAACTATGGCTACACCTTC. Its protein product is CRASHGSNYGYTF.

This clonotype was observed a few times. V usage is TRBV6-1 and J usage is TRBJ1-2; D perhaps matches TRBD1 (5 bases). From germline, CDR1 is MNHNS and CDR2 SASEGT. The CDR3 loop spans 16 amino acids. The V end was cut by 1 base, the J end by 4 bases, with 16 bases between. As DNA, the CDR3 is TGTGCCAGCAGTGAAGGGGGCAGTGCTGAGGGCTATGGCTACACCTTC. Protein sequence: CASSEGGSAEGYGYTF.

This clonotype was found a few times. This chain connects TRBV18 to TRBJ2-1; the match to TRBD2 covers 10 bases. There are 19 residues in the CDR3. Germline V gene data show CDR1 as KGHSH and CDR2 as LQKENI. J lost 0 bases, V lost 0 bases, and 8 bases had no gene match. CDR3 coding DNA: TGTGCCAGCTCACCACCGATACTAGCGGGGCCCAACTCCTACAATGAGCAGTTCTTC. This translates into CASSPPILAGPNSYNEQFF.

This clonotype has a count of ten or more. The J gene is TRBJ2-1, the V gene TRBV7-2, with D possibly being TRBD1 or TRBD2 (5 bases each). Germline CDR1 reads SGHTA; CDR2 reads FQGNSA. CDR3 size: 15 residues. V was cut by 5 bases and J by 4 bases, with 15 bases left in between. CDR3 sequence (DNA): TGTGCCAGCAGCCGGGACCCCCCTCCATACAATGAGCAGTTCTTC. Its protein product is CASSRDPPPYNEQFF.

This clonotype appeared many times. The junction departs from the called germline gene at one end, perhaps through a read error. The chain recombines TRBV29-1 with TRBJ2-1; possibly TRBD2 for D (6 bases). This CDR3 has 12 residues. CDR1 is SQVTM, CDR2 ANQGSEA, per germline. The CDR3 sequence is CSVESPGGAQVF. In DNA form, the CDR3 reads TGCAGCGTTGAATCCCCCGGCGGGGCCCAGGTCTTC.

Ten or more counts support this clonotype. Here the CDR3 reads CASSDYNEQFF. The CDR3 coding sequence is TGTGCCAGCAGCGACTACAATGAGCAGTTCTTC. The chain uses TRBV11-1 and TRBJ2-1; D not certain. Germline V gives CDR1 SGHAT, CDR2 FQDESV (reference sequence). The V gene lost 5 bases and the J gene lost 3 bases, with 2 bases spanning the gap. This CDR3 is 11 amino acids long.

The sample holds a few counts of this clonotype. The rearrangement joins TRBV27 to TRBJ2-4, with 7 bases that match TRBD1. Germline V gene lookup returns CDR1 MNHEY and CDR2 SMNVEV (reference sequence). The CDR3 has 13 residues. The V gene end was trimmed by 7 bases and the J gene end by 4 bases; junction bases not matched to a gene: 4. As DNA, the CDR3 is TGTGCCAGCATCACGACAGGGAAAAACATTCAGTACTTC. As protein: CASITTGKNIQYF.